The clone carrying this T cell receptor beta chain was observed at least ten times. Its specificity is unknown. TCRdb re-called the reads with MiXCR, one entry per CDR3 protein. The sample lists 600,000 to 800,000 distinct CDR3 sequences, 20% to 30% seen once, with 7.5% to 9% in the top ten. Looked up from germline, CDR1 is SGHAT and CDR2 is FQNNGV. The CDR3 loop spans 17 amino acids. Trimming shortened V by 5 bases and J by 0 bases, and 16 bases separated the two germline ends. The sample belongs to a study of T cell repertoires in cytomegalovirus infection. The wider study: Indicated by public TCR beta signatures were CMV infection and matching HLA type. Study-wide results and caveats: Identification of carriers of CMV plus the relevant HLA was achieved through cumulative public TCR beta family frequency. HLA-C-restricted CMV-specific TCR beta clonotypes were dominant in the ex vivo response.

The rearrangement joins TRBV11-2 to TRBJ1-4; D ambiguous. The sequenced sample was CD8+ T cells from PBMCs. This TCR was recovered from a human donor in good health (CMV status not recorded). Some clones in this sample may be carry-over from other donors' samples. The CDR3 sequence is CASSPEVGEATNEKLFF. CDR3 in DNA: TGTGCCAGCAGCCCCGAGGTGGGAGAAGCAACTAATGAAAAACTGTTTTTT.